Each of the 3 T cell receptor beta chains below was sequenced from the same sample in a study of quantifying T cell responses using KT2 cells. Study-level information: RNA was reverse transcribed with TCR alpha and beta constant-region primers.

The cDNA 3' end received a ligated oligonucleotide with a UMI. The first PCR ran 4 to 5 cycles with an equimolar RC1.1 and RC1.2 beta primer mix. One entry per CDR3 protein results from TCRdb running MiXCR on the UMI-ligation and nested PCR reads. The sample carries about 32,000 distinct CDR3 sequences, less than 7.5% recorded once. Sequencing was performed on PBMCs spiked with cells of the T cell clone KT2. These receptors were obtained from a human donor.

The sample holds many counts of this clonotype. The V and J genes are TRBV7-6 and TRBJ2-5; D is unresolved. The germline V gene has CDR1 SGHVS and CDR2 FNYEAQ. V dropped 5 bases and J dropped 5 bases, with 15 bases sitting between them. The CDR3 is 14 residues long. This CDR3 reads CASSASPVRETQYF. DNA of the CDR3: TGTGCCAGCAGCGCAAGTCCAGTCAGGGAGACCCAGTACTTC.

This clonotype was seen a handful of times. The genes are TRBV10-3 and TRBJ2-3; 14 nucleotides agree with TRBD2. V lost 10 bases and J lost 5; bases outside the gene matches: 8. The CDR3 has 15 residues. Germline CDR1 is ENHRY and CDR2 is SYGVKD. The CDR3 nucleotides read TGTGCCACCCGACTAGCGGGAGGGCCCGGAGATACGCAGTATTTT. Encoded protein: CATRLAGGPGDTQYF.

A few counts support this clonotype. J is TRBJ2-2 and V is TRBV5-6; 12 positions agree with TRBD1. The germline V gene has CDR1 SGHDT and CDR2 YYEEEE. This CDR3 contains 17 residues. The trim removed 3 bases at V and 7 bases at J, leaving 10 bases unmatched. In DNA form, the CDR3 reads TGTGCCAGCAGCTATGCCGGGGACAGGGGGCGGATCGGGGAGCTGTTTTTT. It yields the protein CASSYAGDRGRIGELFF.